A single sample gave rise to the 30 T cell receptor beta chains below, sequenced in a study of a mutant IDH1 vaccine in newly diagnosed glioma (dated by TCRdb to about 2021). No antigen has been assigned to these receptors. The time point label of this sample denotes: week 35, safety follow-up. A 20-mer mutant IDH1 peptide at 300 micrograms in Montanide made up each vaccine dose, which was injected subcutaneously together with topical imiquimod. Library preparation used the immunoSEQ multiplex PCR assay. Held by TCRdb, this immuneACCESS table contains in-frame sequences only and omits some clones. Under half of the omission traces to an unresolved V gene where checked; the cause of the rest is unknown. This sample comprises some 48,000 clones, 70% to 85% of them detected only once. The top ten clonotypes cover 6.5% to 7.5% of the sample. This specimen consisted of PBMCs, obtained from a glioma patient whose treatment included an IDH1 peptide vaccine. Source of these receptors: a man aged 35-49 years with glioma.

The chain links TRBV9 to TRBJ2-3; the D is unclear. V lost 6 bases and J 6 bases, leaving 11 bases between the germline ends. The CDR3 extends over 12 amino acids. From germline, CDR1 is SGDLS and CDR2 YYNGEE. The CDR3 DNA is TGTGCCAGCACTCCCCGGTTGGATACGCAGTATTTT. It translates to CASTPRLDTQYF.

The rearrangement uses TRBV30 and TRBJ2-2; TRBD2 is a possible D gene (6 bases). The CDR3 loop spans 16 amino acids. Germline V gene lookup returns CDR1 GTSNPN and CDR2 SVGIG (reference sequence). The V end lost 7 bases, the J end lost 4 bases, and 22 bases lay between the germline ends. CDR3 sequence reads: CALWKYGGTLTGELFF. The CDR3 region has the DNA TGTGCCTTATGGAAGTATGGGGGGACCCTCACCGGGGAGCTGTTTTTT. The full variable domain, completed using reference TRBV30 and TRBJ2-2, is SQTIHQWPATLVQPVGSPLSLECTVEGTSNPNLYWYRQAAGRGLQLLFYSVGIGQISSEVPQNLSASRPQDRQFILSSKKLLLSDSGFYLCALWKYGGTLTGELFFGEGSRLTVL.

The rearrangement joins TRBV5-1 to TRBJ2-7; D might be TRBD2 (6 bases). The CDR3 has 14 amino acids. The V gene lost 3 bases and the J gene lost 3 bases, with 13 bases spanning the gap. The germline CDR1 and CDR2 sequences are SGHRS and YFSETQ. For the CDR3, the DNA is TGCGCCAGCAGCTCGGGGACGCGGGGCTACGAGCAGTACTTC. It is translated as CASSSGTRGYEQYF. Together with reference TRBV5-1 and TRBJ2-7, the CDR3 gives the full variable domain: KAGVTQTPRYLIKTRGQQVTLSCSPISGHRSVSWYQQTPGQGLQFLFEYFSETQRNKGNFPGRFSGRQFSNSRSEMNVSTLELGDSALYLCASSSGTRGYEQYFGPGTRLTVT.

The chain has TRBV6-5 and TRBJ2-2, with 11 bases that match TRBD1. J lost 7 bases, V lost 7 bases, and 2 bases had no gene match. Germline loops: CDR1 MNHEY, CDR2 SVGAGI. This CDR3 has 13 amino acids. The CDR3 loop reads CASKDRGRGELFF. CDR3 nucleotides: TGTGCCAGCAAGGACAGGGGGCGCGGGGAGCTGTTTTTT.

The chain is built from TRBV19 and TRBJ1-3; D possibly corresponds to TRBD1 (6 bases). Trimming shortened V by 7 bases and J by 0 bases, and 16 bases separated the two germline ends. This CDR3 has 16 residues. CDR1 and CDR2 from the germline V gene are LNHDA and SQIVND (reference sequence). As DNA, the CDR3 is TGTGCCAGTATTACTCACAGGGCTAGCTCTGGAAACACCATATATTTT. Its protein is CASITHRASSGNTIYF.

V gene TRBV6-5 combines with J gene TRBJ2-1, with D unclear. The CDR3 loop spans 11 amino acids. Germline values: CDR1 MNHEY, CDR2 SVGAGI. The V end was cut by 7 bases, the J end by 7 bases, with 8 bases between. The CDR3 spells CASILGNEQFF. The CDR3 DNA sequence: TGTGCCAGCATTCTGGGGAATGAGCAGTTCTTC.

V usage is TRBV7-6 and J usage is TRBJ1-3; D not certain. The V end lost 2 bases, the J end lost 2 bases, and 13 bases lay between the germline ends. This CDR3 has 16 amino acids. Germline lookup yields CDR1 SGHVS and CDR2 FNYEAQ. This CDR3 is CASSLFESSAGNTIYF. Written as DNA, the CDR3 is TGTGCCAGCAGCTTATTCGAGAGCTCAGCTGGAAACACCATATATTTT.

The CDR3 DNA reads as TGTGCCAGCAGGCAAGGACAGGGTGGGACTGAAGCTTTCTTT. Translation gives CASRQGQGGTEAFF. The chain has TRBV7-2 and TRBJ1-1; 8 bases line up with TRBD1. This CDR3 spans 14 amino acids. J gave up 5 bases and V 6 bases, and 8 bases lay outside the gene matches. CDR1 is SGHTA and CDR2 is FQGNSA in the germline V gene.

A few counts support this clone. This chain uses TRBV9 with TRBJ2-3; 11 bases map to TRBD2. The CDR3 totals 16 residues. V gave up 4 bases and J gave up 5 bases; unmatched junction bases: 9. CDR1 and CDR2 from the germline V gene are SGDLS and YYNGEE. The CDR3 region is CASSFVAGGPEDTQYF. The CDR3 DNA reads TGTGCCAGCAGCTTCGTAGCGGGGGGGCCTGAAGATACGCAGTATTTT. The complete variable domain, with remaining parts taken from reference TRBV9 and TRBJ2-3, reads DSGVTQTPKHLITATGQRVTLRCSPRSGDLSVYWYQQSLDQGLQFLIQYYNGEERAKGNILERFSAQQFPDLHSELNLSSLELGDSALYFCASSFVAGGPEDTQYFGPGTRLTVL.

The chain employs TRBV25-1 and TRBJ2-6, with a tentative D call TRBD1 (5 bases). Germline-derived CDR1 and CDR2 are MGHDK and SYGVNS. The V end was cut by 1 base, the J end by 3 bases, with 7 bases between. The CDR3 is 15 residues long. The CDR3, as DNA: TGTGCCAGCAGTGAATCAGGGCTTGGGGCCAACGTCCTGACTTTC. Translation: CASSESGLGANVLTF.

The V and J genes are TRBV19 and TRBJ1-6; 8 bases are shared with TRBD1. This CDR3 has 13 amino acids. Germline loops: CDR1 LNHDA, CDR2 SQIVND (reference sequence). With 8 bases clipped from V and 6 bases from J, the junction kept 3 bases outside the gene matches. As DNA, the CDR3 is TGTGCCAGTGACAGGGGCCCTAATTCACCCCTCCACTTT. It yields the protein CASDRGPNSPLHF.

The chain recombines TRBV18 with TRBJ2-7, with TRBD2 matching 9 bases. The V gene's germline CDR1 is KGHSH and CDR2 LQKENI. After removal of 4 bases from V and 6 bases from J, the junction contained 7 bases not matched to a gene. The CDR3 sequence is 14 residues long. The CDR3 DNA sequence: TGTGCCAGCTCACAGACCGGGACTAGCTCCGAGCAGTACTTC. Translation: CASSQTGTSSEQYF.

J is TRBJ2-7 and V is TRBV6-1; 8 nucleotides agree with TRBD2. The germline gives CDR1 MNHNS, CDR2 SASEGT. This CDR3 region has 15 residues. The junction had 9 bases not matched to a gene; V was cut back by 5 bases and J by 3 bases. Here the CDR3 reads CASSTSRSGGYEQYF. The CDR3 nucleotides are TGTGCCAGCAGTACTTCACGGAGCGGGGGCTACGAGCAGTACTTC.

V and J are TRBV5-4 and TRBJ1-4; D is possibly TRBD1 (5 bases). V dropped 4 bases and J dropped 0 bases, with 10 bases sitting between them. This CDR3 comprises 15 residues. Germline V gives CDR1 SGHNT, CDR2 YYREEE (reference sequence). The CDR3 reads CASSRSGATNEKLFF. The CDR3 region has the DNA TGTGCCAGCAGCCGTTCGGGGGCAACTAATGAAAAACTGTTTTTT.

The rearrangement joins TRBV7-9 to TRBJ2-1; 9 bases align to TRBD1. The ends lost 4 bases at V and 5 bases at J; junction bases unmatched: 12. The CDR3 is 17 residues long. In germline, CDR1 is SEHNR, CDR2 FQNEAQ (reference sequence). CDR3 protein: CASSSQGGTGFHNEQFF. In nucleotides, the CDR3 is TGTGCCAGCAGCTCCCAAGGTGGGACAGGGTTCCACAATGAGCAGTTCTTC.

The chain has TRBV6-5 and TRBJ1-1; 7 bases fit TRBD1. Germline CDR1 reads MNHEY; CDR2 reads SVGAGI. Unmatched junction bases numbered 12, after V lost 8 bases and J lost 6 bases. CDR3 size: 14 residues. CDR3 sequence: CASADFQGVAEAFF. CDR3 in DNA: TGTGCCAGCGCCGATTTTCAGGGGGTCGCTGAAGCTTTCTTT.

The chain links TRBV11-2 to TRBJ2-3, with D hard to call. In germline, CDR1 is SGHAT, CDR2 FQNNGV. Trimming stripped 0 bases from V and 6 bases from J, with 13 bases between. CDR3 length: 15 residues. The chain's CDR3 is CASSLDFVSVDTQYF. The DNA of the CDR3 is TGTGCCAGCAGCTTAGATTTTGTTTCGGTGGATACGCAGTATTTT.

This clone has more than one count but fewer than ten. The chain is built from TRBV6-1 and TRBJ1-5; 7 bases are shared with TRBD1. The CDR3 spans 16 residues. Germline CDR1 reads MNHNS; CDR2 reads SASEGT. Trimming took 4 bases from V and 3 from J; bases not matched to a gene: 9. This chain's CDR3 is CASSASGGVANQPQHF. Here the CDR3 DNA reads TGTGCCAGCAGTGCCTCAGGGGGGGTTGCCAATCAGCCCCAGCATTTT.

The chain uses TRBV6-5 and TRBJ2-2; D is perhaps TRBD2 (5 bases). V lost 6 bases, J lost 6 bases, and 8 bases lay in between. The CDR3 covers 12 residues. Germline CDR1 and CDR2: MNHEY and SVGAGI. The CDR3 is CASSRGSGELFF. The CDR3 nucleotides read TGTGCCAGCAGCCGGGGTTCCGGGGAGCTGTTTTTT.

The rearrangement uses TRBV6-5 and TRBJ2-2, with TRBD1 identical over 7 bases. The CDR3 is made up of 13 amino acids. Germline lookup yields CDR1 MNHEY and CDR2 SVGAGI. The V gene end was trimmed by 7 bases and the J gene end by 8 bases; junction bases not matched to a gene: 7. CDR3 DNA sequence: TGTGCCAGCATCCAACAGGGGTCGGGGGAGCTGTTTTTT. Encoded protein: CASIQQGSGELFF.

This sequence joins TRBV9 and TRBJ2-5; a possible D gene is TRBD1 (6 bases). V dropped 4 bases and J dropped 5 bases, with 18 bases sitting between them. Per germline, CDR1 SGDLS and CDR2 YYNGEE. This CDR3 comprises 15 residues. CDR3 in DNA: TGTGCCAGCAGCCCGTGGGACAATTCGGGGGAGACCCAGTACTTC. Amino acid sequence: CASSPWDNSGETQYF.

The V gene is TRBV10-3, the J gene TRBJ1-1, with D unresolved. The CDR3 contains 14 residues. The V and J ends lost 2 bases and 2 bases respectively, with 9 bases between them. CDR1 ENHRY and CDR2 SYGVKD come from the germline V gene. CDR3 sequence reads: CAISEKAANTEAFF. In nucleotides, the CDR3 is TGTGCCATCAGTGAGAAGGCCGCCAACACTGAAGCTTTCTTT.

V gene TRBV5-4 combines with J gene TRBJ2-2, with TRBD2 as a possible D gene (7 bases). The V end lost 4 bases, the J end lost 6 bases, and 19 bases lay between the germline ends. The germline CDR1 and CDR2 sequences are SGHNT and YYREEE (reference sequence). The CDR3 sequence is 16 residues long. The CDR3 reads CASSPGRGAIAGELFF. The DNA for the CDR3 is TGTGCCAGCAGCCCTGGACGGGGGGCGATCGCCGGGGAGCTGTTTTTT.

This chain connects TRBV7-8 to TRBJ1-2; TRBD1 might be the D (6 bases). The CDR3 loop spans 13 amino acids. The V gene lost 4 bases and the J gene lost 3 bases, with 9 bases spanning the gap. CDR1 is SGHVS, CDR2 FQNEAQ, per germline. CDR3 region: CASSSQGDYGYTF. The DNA of the CDR3 is TGTGCCAGCAGCTCACAGGGAGACTATGGCTACACCTTC.

The chain links TRBV7-9 to TRBJ2-3; D is possibly TRBD1 or TRBD2 (7 bases each). The germline V and J ends were trimmed by 1 base and 1 base, with 12 bases remaining between them. The germline V gene has CDR1 SEHNR and CDR2 FQNEAQ (reference sequence). There are 16 residues in the CDR3. In nucleotides, the CDR3 is TGTGCCAGCAGCTTAGGGGCAGGGGGGGGCACAGATACGCAGTATTTT. It encodes CASSLGAGGGTDTQYF.

This clone was picked up one time. DNA for the CDR3: TGCGCCAGCAGCTTGCAGGGCGGGTTAGGCGAAGCTTTCTTT. Translated, it gives CASSLQGGLGEAFF. V is TRBV5-1 and J is TRBJ1-1; D may be TRBD1 (5 bases). V dropped 1 base and J dropped 8 bases, with 15 bases sitting between them. The CDR3 sequence is 14 residues long. Germline loops: CDR1 SGHRS, CDR2 YFSETQ.

This clone was counted a single time. The genes are TRBV2 and TRBJ2-3; D remains ambiguous. Germline-derived CDR1 and CDR2 are SNHLY and FYNNEI. Trimming shortened V by 4 bases and J by 7 bases, and 12 bases separated the two germline ends. This CDR3 has 13 amino acids. The CDR3 coding sequence is TGTGCCAGCAGTGTTGTCTTGGAGAATACGCAGTATTTT. Amino acid sequence: CASSVVLENTQYF.

This clone was recorded once. Distinct nucleotide sequences in the sample also encode this CDR3. The chain combines TRBV5-1 with TRBJ2-6, with unresolved D. The CDR3 consists of 14 residues. Germline V CDR1 and CDR2: SGHRS, YFSETQ. The V end lost 0 bases, the J end lost 1 base, and 2 bases lay between the germline ends. CDR3 bases: TGCGCCAGCAGCTTGGGATCTGGGGCCAACGTCCTGACTTTC. Protein product: CASSLGSGANVLTF. Filled out from reference TRBV5-1 and TRBJ2-6, the complete variable domain reads KAGVTQTPRYLIKTRGQQVTLSCSPISGHRSVSWYQQTPGQGLQFLFEYFSETQRNKGNFPGRFSGRQFSNSRSEMNVSTLELGDSALYLCASSLGSGANVLTFGAGSRLTVL.

The rearrangement joins TRBV20-1 to TRBJ2-2, with D hard to call. This CDR3 comprises 11 residues. Germline lookup yields CDR1 DFQATT and CDR2 SNEGSKA (reference sequence). Trimming took 6 bases from V and 8 from J, leaving 10 bases between them. The CDR3 loop is CSALIAGELFF. CDR3 bases: TGCAGTGCCCTAATCGCGGGGGAGCTGTTTTTT.

The chain uses TRBV5-4 and TRBJ1-2; no reliable D call. This CDR3 spans 13 amino acids. In germline, CDR1 is SGHNT, CDR2 YYREEE (reference sequence). V was shortened by 4 bases and J by 7 bases, with 14 bases between the two germline ends. The CDR3: CASSIGKKGGYTF. CDR3 in DNA: TGTGCCAGCAGCATAGGGAAGAAGGGTGGCTACACCTTC. Full variable domain (outside the CDR3, taken from reference TRBV5-4 and TRBJ1-2): ETGVTQSPTHLIKTRGQQVTLRCSSQSGHNTVSWYQQALGQGPQFIFQYYREEENGRGNFPPRFSGLQFPNYSSELNVNALELDDSALYLCASSIGKKGGYTFGSGTRLTVV.